These 8 T cell receptor beta chains were sequenced from one sample in a study of blood T cell repertoires in COVID-19. Only in-frame clones appear in the TCRdb table, and some are missing; sequencing was by immunoSEQ multiplex PCR. The repertoire includes around 100,000 clones, approximately 90% of them detected once, and 2.1% sits in the top ten. Sequenced: peripheral blood. Source of these receptors: a middle-aged man with active COVID-19.

The CDR3 protein is CASSGQILGNTIYF. Written as DNA, the CDR3 is TGTGCCAGCAGCGGACAGATTCTCGGAAACACCATATATTTT. The chain is built from TRBV2 and TRBJ1-3, with a weak D call TRBD1 (6 bases). Germline V lookup: CDR1 SNHLY, CDR2 FYNNEI. Trimming took 6 bases from V and 4 from J, leaving 13 bases between them. The CDR3 is 14 amino acids.

The chain is built from TRBV10-1 and TRBJ2-1, with D tentatively TRBD2 (7 bases). The V end was cut by 6 bases, the J end by 4 bases, with 19 bases between. Germline CDR1 and CDR2: WNHNN and SYGVQD (reference sequence). The CDR3 has 16 residues. CDR3: CASSGGGGEGYNEQFF. DNA of the CDR3: TGCGCCAGCAGCGGTGGGGGGGGCGAGGGTTACAATGAGCAGTTCTTC.

The count of this clone is one. The chain couples TRBV9 to TRBJ2-3, with 8 positions matching TRBD2. This CDR3 spans 16 amino acids. Trimming cost V 4 bases and J 0 bases; bases outside gene matches: 7. Germline CDR1 reads SGDLS; CDR2 reads YYNGEE. The CDR3 here is CASSLRLAPSTDTQYF. CDR3 sequence (DNA): TGTGCCAGCAGCTTACGACTAGCGCCTAGCACAGATACGCAGTATTTT.

This rearrangement joins TRBV9 to TRBJ1-2; 10 bases match TRBD1. Losses at the gene ends were 4 bases for V and 6 bases for J; bases not matched to a gene: 6. CDR1 and CDR2 from the germline V gene are SGDLS and YYNGEE. CDR3 length: 14 amino acids. CDR3 sequence (DNA): TGTGCCAGCAGCCGGGACAGGGGCATGAATGGCTACACCTTC. Its translation is CASSRDRGMNGYTF.

The chain links TRBV7-9 to TRBJ2-7; 7 bases line up with TRBD1. This CDR3 spans 15 amino acids. Per germline, CDR1 SEHNR and CDR2 FQNEAQ (reference sequence). J was trimmed by 1 base and V by 4 bases; bases with no gene match: 7. The CDR3 loop is CASSSTRQGSYEQYF. The CDR3 DNA follows: TGTGCCAGCAGCTCGACCCGACAGGGATCCTACGAGCAGTACTTC.

This chain uses TRBV18 with TRBJ1-2; tentative D call: TRBD1 (5 bases). V lost 2 bases and J lost 10, with 20 bases in between. In germline, CDR1 is KGHSH, CDR2 LQKENI. The CDR3 totals 15 residues. CDR3 coding DNA: TGTGCCAGCTCACCAGTGAAAAGCAGGGAAGGGGACTACACCTTC. This translates into CASSPVKSREGDYTF.

The gene calls are TRBV5-1 and TRBJ1-6; 8 bases match TRBD1. Losses at the gene ends were 1 base for V and 3 bases for J; bases not matched to a gene: 0. Germline V gene sequence: CDR1 SGHRS, CDR2 YFSETQ. The CDR3 is 15 amino acids. CDR3 region: CASSLTGGYNSPLHF. The CDR3 region has the DNA TGCGCCAGCAGCTTGACAGGGGGCTATAATTCACCCCTCCACTTT. Variable domain in full (rest from reference TRBV5-1 and TRBJ1-6): KAGVTQTPRYLIKTRGQQVTLSCSPISGHRSVSWYQQTPGQGLQFLFEYFSETQRNKGNFPGRFSGRQFSNSRSEMNVSTLELGDSALYLCASSLTGGYNSPLHFGNGTRLTVT.

This clone has just a few counts. This chain uses TRBV10-3 with TRBJ1-2; the match to TRBD1 covers 7 bases. CDR3 length: 15 amino acids. Per germline, CDR1 ENHRY and CDR2 SYGVKD. The trim removed 4 bases at V and 3 bases at J, leaving 8 bases unmatched. The CDR3 is CAISGMGQGDYGYTF. For the CDR3, the DNA is TGTGCCATCAGTGGGATGGGGCAGGGGGACTATGGCTACACCTTC.